This T cell receptor beta chain was sequenced for a study of T cell changes during pregnancy in multiple sclerosis (dated by TCRdb to about 2019). Study-level background: The study examined how the T cell repertoire changed over the course of pregnancy in women with multiple sclerosis.

Including cysteine and phenylalanine, the CDR3 has 15 amino acids. The retained sequence is limited to the CDR3, 45 bases, with the frame set at the first base. Trimming removed 6 bases from V and 5 bases from J, leaving 16 bases between the germline ends. CDR1 and CDR2, looked up from the germline V gene, are MNHEY and SVGAGI. Library generation was performed with the immunoSEQ multiplex PCR assay. TCRdb took over this immuneACCESS table, retaining in-frame rearrangements with V and J assigned. Such tables are incomplete; in checked studies, under half of the missing clones stem from an unresolved V gene, and the remainder is unexplained. This sample has 40,000 to 45,000 clones in its table, and over 80% of those were observed once. The ten largest clones capture roughly 1.4% of the sample. As regards this clone: The target of this receptor is not known. There are no base qualities to consult, and no much larger clone falls within one base.

Specimen: peripheral blood. The chain joins TRBV6-5 to TRBJ1-4; the D gene cannot be named for sure. This clonotype was obtained from a female donor with multiple sclerosis, enrolled in a pregnancy study. The bases read TGTGCCAGCAGCCTTAGACACGGAGAAAATGAAAAACTGTTTTTT. Translated, it reads CASSLRHGENEKLFF.